These T cell receptor beta chains were read from a single sample in a study of beta chain features in type 1 diabetes. Profiling relied on immunoSEQ multiplex PCR, and the TCRdb table lists in-frame clones only, not all of them. The table has about 230,000 clones, 9.6% seen once; the top ten hold under 0.045%. Sequenced sample: naive CD4+ T cells from blood. The receptors were gathered from a woman under 30 in good health. The CDR3 runs from the conserved cysteine through the conserved F or W. Fields, in order: D gene, V gene, J gene, clone size, CDR3 protein, CDR3 DNA. The D gene is left open where the match is weak. A clone size is listed for some rows: how often the clone was seen (once, few, many), or a class if it is expanded.

>TRBD2|TRBV15|TRBJ2-7|few
CATSRVTGTSGSYEQYF
TGTGCCACCAGCAGAGTGACCGGGACTAGCGGGAGCTACGAGCAGTACTTC
>TRBD1|TRBV27|TRBJ1-4|few
CASSSRQGREKLFF
TGTGCCAGCAGTTCCAGACAGGGGAGAGAAAAACTGTTTTTT
>-|TRBV6-6|TRBJ2-3|-
CASSYRQTSSTDTQYF
TGTGCCAGCAGTTATCGACAGACTTCTAGCACAGATACGCAGTATTTT
>TRBD1|TRBV5-1|TRBJ1-2|few
CASSLAQGGPRGYTF
TGCGCCAGCAGCTTGGCACAGGGGGGGCCTAGAGGCTACACCTTC
>TRBD2|TRBV4-2|TRBJ2-2|few
CASSQERGSGGTGELFF
TGTGCCAGCAGCCAAGAACGTGGTAGCGGGGGGACCGGGGAGCTGTTTTTT
>TRBD2|TRBV5-4|TRBJ2-7|few
CASSLGGLAGGRAYEQYF
TGTGCCAGCAGCTTGGGGGGGCTAGCGGGAGGTCGGGCCTACGAGCAGTACTTC
>-|TRBV11-2|TRBJ2-7|few
CASSLATSSYEQYF
TGTGCCAGCAGCTTAGCTACGAGCTCCTACGAGCAGTACTTC
>TRBD2|TRBV5-1|TRBJ2-5|-
CASSLGVAGGRETQYF
TGCGCCAGCAGCTTGGGGGTAGCGGGAGGTCGAGAGACCCAGTACTTC
>TRBD2|TRBV6-6|TRBJ2-1|-
CASSGIGGRAHNEQFF
TGTGCCAGCAGTGGCATCGGCGGGAGGGCCCACAATGAGCAGTTCTTC
>TRBD1|TRBV18|TRBJ1-4|-
CASSPGTAYEKLFF
TGTGCCAGCTCACCAGGGACAGCTTATGAAAAACTGTTTTTT
>TRBD2|TRBV7-6|TRBJ2-3|-
CASSSAGVETDTQYF
TGTGCCAGCAGCTCAGCGGGAGTCGAGACAGATACGCAGTATTTT
>TRBD2|TRBV5-4|TRBJ2-1|-
CASSLGASGVYNEQFF
TGTGCCAGCAGCTTGGGGGCTAGCGGGGTTTACAATGAGCAGTTCTTC
>TRBD1|TRBV7-2|TRBJ2-2|-
CASSSLDRVIGELFF
TGTGCCAGCAGCTCCTTGGACAGGGTCATCGGGGAGCTGTTTTTT
>-|TRBV6-1|TRBJ2-1|-
CASRGQLVEQFF
TGTGCCAGCAGGGGACAACTCGTTGAGCAGTTCTTC
>TRBD1|TRBV5-1|TRBJ2-3|few
CASGLTGGFSDTQYF
TGCGCCAGCGGGTTGACAGGGGGCTTTTCAGATACGCAGTATTTT
>-|TRBV15|TRBJ1-2|few
CATSRDRYGYTF
TGTGCCACCAGCAGAGACCGGTATGGCTACACCTTC
>-|TRBV19|TRBJ2-7|-
CASSIVPRGATYEQYF
TGTGCCAGTAGTATCGTTCCTCGGGGGGCAACCTACGAGCAGTACTTC
>TRBD2|TRBV7-9|TRBJ2-1|many
CASSWTSGTQYGQFF
TGTGCCAGCAGTTGGACTAGCGGGACCCAGTACGGGCAGTTCTTC
>-|TRBV6-5|TRBJ2-5|-
CASRGTSKETQYF
TGTGCCAGCAGAGGGACATCTAAAGAGACCCAGTACTTC
>TRBD1|TRBV6-5|TRBJ2-1|few
CASSYSRTGVYNEQFF
TGTGCCAGCAGTTACTCCCGGACAGGGGTCTACAATGAGCAGTTCTTC
>TRBD2|TRBV4-2|TRBJ2-1|many
CASSLPTSPTYNEQFF
TGTGCCAGCAGCCTACCGACTAGCCCGACCTACAATGAGCAGTTCTTC
>-|TRBV7-2|TRBJ2-7|-
CASTYKRGNEQYF
TGTGCCAGCACCTACAAAAGGGGGAACGAGCAGTACTTC
>-|TRBV2|TRBJ2-1|few
CASSEGLVLNEQFF
TGTGCCAGCAGTGAAGGACTAGTGCTAAATGAGCAGTTCTTC
>TRBD1|TRBV7-2|TRBJ2-1|many
CASSRGQAGEQFF
TGTGCCAGCAGTCGCGGACAGGCCGGTGAGCAGTTCTTC
>TRBD1|TRBV30|TRBJ2-7|-
CAWSVLTRQGAYEQYF
TGTGCCTGGAGTGTACTCACTAGACAGGGAGCCTACGAGCAGTACTTC
>-|TRBV6-5|TRBJ1-2|-
CATSRGNYGYTF
TGTGCCACCTCACGCGGGAACTATGGCTACACCTTC
>-|TRBV5-1|TRBJ2-1|few
CASGGGLDTEQFF
TGCGCCAGCGGGGGGGGCCTGGATACTGAGCAGTTCTTC
>-|TRBV30|TRBJ1-1|-
CAWSLGRGNTEAFF
TGTGCCTGGAGTTTGGGCAGGGGAAACACTGAAGCTTTCTTT
>TRBD1|TRBV5-6|TRBJ1-1|-
CASSNYRPGGSAEAFF
TGTGCCAGCAGCAACTACCGCCCAGGGGGGAGCGCTGAAGCTTTCTTT
>-|TRBV9|TRBJ2-5|-
CASSVNLAGQETQYF
TGTGCCAGCAGCGTAAATTTGGCAGGACAAGAGACCCAGTACTTC
>TRBD1|TRBV20-1|TRBJ2-1|-
CSAARTGEQFF
TGCAGTGCCGCCCGGACAGGCGAGCAGTTCTTC
>-|TRBV15|TRBJ1-2|-
CATSREPPMGLNLYGYTF
TGTGCCACCAGCAGAGAGCCCCCCATGGGGCTGAACCTCTATGGCTACACCTTC
>TRBD1|TRBV19|TRBJ1-2|few
CASSIAGTGIGYTF
TGTGCCAGTAGTATAGCCGGGACAGGGATTGGCTACACCTTC
>TRBD2|TRBV5-6|TRBJ2-7|few
CASNRLAEQYF
TGTGCCAGCAACAGACTAGCCGAGCAGTACTTC
>TRBD2|TRBV9|TRBJ2-7|few
CASSPPWGGRDYEQYF
TGTGCCAGCAGCCCCCCGTGGGGGGGGAGAGACTACGAGCAGTACTTC
>-|TRBV5-4|TRBJ1-2|few
CASSLPDGGYGYTF
TGTGCCAGCAGCCTCCCGGACGGAGGCTATGGCTACACCTTC
>-|TRBV19|TRBJ2-1|-
CASRPVPSSYNEQFF
TGTGCCAGCAGGCCAGTCCCCTCCTCCTACAATGAGCAGTTCTTC
>TRBD2|TRBV5-4|TRBJ2-1|few
CASSFSGGDYNEQFF
TGTGCCAGCAGCTTTTCGGGGGGGGACTACAATGAGCAGTTCTTC
>TRBD1|TRBV4-1|TRBJ2-7|few
CASSQVRQGYEQYF
TGCGCCAGCAGCCAAGTGAGACAGGGGTACGAGCAGTACTTC
>TRBD1|TRBV6-1|TRBJ2-1|-
CASSTGTGVINEQFF
TGTGCCAGCAGTACCGGGACAGGGGTTATCAATGAGCAGTTCTTC
>-|TRBV15|TRBJ1-1|many
CATSARWTEAFF
TGTGCCACCAGCGCCCGGTGGACTGAAGCTTTCTTT
>TRBD2|TRBV2|TRBJ2-6|few
CASRARLAGLTSGANVLTF
TGTGCCAGCAGAGCCCGACTAGCGGGCTTAACCTCTGGGGCCAACGTCCTGACTTTC
>-|TRBV4-1|TRBJ2-7|-
CASSQDERGRLLSYEQYF
TGCGCCAGCAGCCAAGACGAGAGAGGGCGACTCCTAAGTTACGAGCAGTACTTC
>-|TRBV5-1|TRBJ1-1|few
CASSLLTSTNTEAFF
TGCGCCAGCAGCTTATTGACAAGCACGAACACTGAAGCTTTCTTT
>-|TRBV15|TRBJ2-7|few
CATSRDSGNEQYF
TGTGCCACCAGCAGAGATTCGGGTAACGAGCAGTACTTC
>TRBD2|TRBV5-1|TRBJ2-3|-
CASSQLGRGGPDTQYF
TGCGCCAGCAGCCAACTAGGGCGGGGGGGGCCAGATACGCAGTATTTT
>TRBD1|TRBV5-6|TRBJ1-2|-
CASSPGQGYGYTF
TGTGCCAGCAGCCCAGGACAGGGCTATGGCTACACCTTC
>-|TRBV15|TRBJ1-2|few
CATSRDDPGGYTF
TGTGCCACCAGCAGAGATGATCCGGGAGGCTACACCTTC